Given below is one T cell receptor (beta chain) in context. The record originates from a study of blood T cell repertoires in COVID-19. Assay used: immunoSEQ multiplex PCR; TCRdb lists only in-frame clones, some missing. The table lists approximately 350,000 clones, about nine tenths of them singletons, with about 6.9% in the top ten. Germline V lookup: CDR1 MNHEY, CDR2 SMNVEV (reference sequence). The CDR3 is made up of 14 amino acids. V lost 2 bases, J lost 7 bases, and 9 bases lay in between. The receptor was derived from a woman between 50 and 59 years old with COVID-19, enrolled during active disease. The sample taken for sequencing was peripheral blood. The rearrangement links TRBV27 to TRBJ1-6, with D hard to call. CDR3 DNA: TGTGCCAGCAGTTTAGGGCAGCCAAATTCACCCCTCCACTTT. Protein: CASSLGQPNSPLHF.